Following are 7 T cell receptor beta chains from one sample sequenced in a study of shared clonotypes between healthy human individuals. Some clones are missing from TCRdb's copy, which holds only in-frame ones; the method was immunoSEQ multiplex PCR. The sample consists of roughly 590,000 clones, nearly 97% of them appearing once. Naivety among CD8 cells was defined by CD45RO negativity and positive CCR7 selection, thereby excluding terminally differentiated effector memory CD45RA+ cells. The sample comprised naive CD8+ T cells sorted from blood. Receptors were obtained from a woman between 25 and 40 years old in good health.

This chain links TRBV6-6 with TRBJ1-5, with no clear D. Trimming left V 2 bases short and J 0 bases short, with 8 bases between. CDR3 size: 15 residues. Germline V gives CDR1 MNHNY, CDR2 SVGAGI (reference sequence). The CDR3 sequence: CASSYASYSNQPQHF. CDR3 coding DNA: TGTGCCAGCAGTTACGCCAGTTATAGCAATCAGCCCCAGCATTTT.

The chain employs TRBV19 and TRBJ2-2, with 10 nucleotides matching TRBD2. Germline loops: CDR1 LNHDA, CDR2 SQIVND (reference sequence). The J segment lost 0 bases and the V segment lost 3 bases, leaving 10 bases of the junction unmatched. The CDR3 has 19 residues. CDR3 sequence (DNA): TGTGCCAGTAGTATGTTGTCTAGCGGGAGTACCCCGAACACCGGGGAGCTGTTTTTT. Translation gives CASSMLSSGSTPNTGELFF.

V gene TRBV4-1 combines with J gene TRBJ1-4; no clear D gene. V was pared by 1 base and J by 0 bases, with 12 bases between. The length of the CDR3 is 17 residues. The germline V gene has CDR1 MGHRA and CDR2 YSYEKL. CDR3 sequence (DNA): TGCGCCAGCAGCCAAGCTTCAGGAGAGGCAACTAATGAAAAACTGTTTTTT. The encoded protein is CASSQASGEATNEKLFF.

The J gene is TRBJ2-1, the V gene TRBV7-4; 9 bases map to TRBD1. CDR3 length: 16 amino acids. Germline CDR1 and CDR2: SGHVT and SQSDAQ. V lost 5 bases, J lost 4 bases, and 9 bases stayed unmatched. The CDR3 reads CASSLLTGQGYNEQFF. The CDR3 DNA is TGTGCCAGCAGCCTCCTGACTGGACAGGGGTACAATGAGCAGTTCTTC.

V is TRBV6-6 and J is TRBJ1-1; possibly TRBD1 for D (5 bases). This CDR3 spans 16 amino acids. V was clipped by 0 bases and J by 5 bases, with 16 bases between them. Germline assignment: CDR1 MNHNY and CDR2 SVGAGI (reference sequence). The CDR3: CASSYSTGRPGTEAFF. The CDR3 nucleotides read TGTGCCAGCAGTTACTCGACGGGACGGCCGGGAACTGAAGCTTTCTTT.

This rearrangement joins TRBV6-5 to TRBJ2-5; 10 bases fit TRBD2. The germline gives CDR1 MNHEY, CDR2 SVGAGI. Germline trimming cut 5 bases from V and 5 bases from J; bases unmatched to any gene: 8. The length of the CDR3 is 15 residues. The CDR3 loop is CASSPLAGVHETQYF. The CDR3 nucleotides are TGTGCCAGCAGTCCCCTAGCGGGAGTTCACGAGACCCAGTACTTC.

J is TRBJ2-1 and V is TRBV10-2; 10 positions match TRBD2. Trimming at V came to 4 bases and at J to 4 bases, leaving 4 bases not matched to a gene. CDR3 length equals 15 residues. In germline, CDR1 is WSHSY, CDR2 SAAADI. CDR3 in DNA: TGCGCCAGCAGTGGCCGACTAGCGGGTTACAATGAGCAGTTCTTC. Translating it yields CASSGRLAGYNEQFF.